These 4 T cell receptor beta chains were sequenced from one sample in a study of response to subunit inactivated influenza vaccine. A single record per CDR3 protein comes from TCRdb applying MiXCR to the RT-PCR reads. Of about 580,000 distinct CDR3 sequences in the sample, around 15% are singletons; the top ten hold over 8.5%. Specimen: PBMCs from blood, collected approximately 13 days after vaccination. The source of these receptors is a man between 45 and 60 years old who received an inactivated influenza vaccine.

This clonotype was found a few times. The chain uses TRBV5-1 and TRBJ2-3; D is possibly TRBD2 (5 bases). V lost 5 bases and J 4 bases, leaving 11 bases between the germline ends. The CDR3 contains 13 residues. Germline values: CDR1 SGHRS, CDR2 YFSETQ. The CDR3 DNA reads TGCGCCAGCAGACGGGGATCGGCAGATACGCAGTATTTT. Its protein is CASRRGSADTQYF.

The J gene is TRBJ2-5, the V gene TRBV7-6; a weak D match, TRBD2 (6 bases). This CDR3 region has 16 residues. V lost 3 bases to trimming and J lost 2 bases, with 16 bases between them. CDR1 is SGHVS and CDR2 is FNYEAQ in the germline V gene. As DNA, the CDR3 is TGTGCCAGCAGCTTGGGTTCCGGGAGTAGGCAAGAGACCCAGTACTTC. Its protein product is CASSLGSGSRQETQYF. Full variable domain (missing parts from reference TRBV7-6 and TRBJ2-5): GAGVSQSPRYKVTKRGQDVALRCDPISGHVSLYWYRQALGQGPEFLTYFNYEAQQDKSGLPNDRFSAERPEGSISTLTIQRTEQRDSAMYRCASSLGSGSRQETQYFGPGTRLLVL.

The genes are TRBV6-1 and TRBJ2-2, with 8 bases that match TRBD2. The CDR3 sequence is 14 residues long. V was clipped by 6 bases and J by 4 bases; unmatched bases: 4. Germline V gives CDR1 MNHNS, CDR2 SASEGT. CDR3 amino acids: CASSAGGGTGELFF. The CDR3 region has the DNA TGTGCCAGCAGCGCGGGAGGTGGCACCGGGGAGCTGTTTTTT.

The chain employs TRBV5-6 and TRBJ1-2; D not resolved. The CDR3 runs 12 residues. Germline loops: CDR1 SGHDT, CDR2 YYEEEE. Trimming took 1 base from V and 8 from J, leaving 9 bases between them. CDR3 bases: TGTGCCAGCAGCTTGTACTCCTTGGGCTACACCTTC. Its protein product is CASSLYSLGYTF.